Presented here are 10 T cell receptor beta chains from one specimen sequenced in a study of OX40 agonist ivuxolimab in advanced cancers. This table comes from immunoSEQ multiplex PCR, and its TCRdb copy is limited to in-frame clones, with some not included. The sample has 20,000 to 25,000 clones; around 79% are singletons. The source material was CD4+ or CD8+ T cells sorted from blood, sampled in a trial of the OX40 agonist ivuxolimab. The receptors here all came from an adult with an advanced solid tumor such as melanoma, head and neck, liver or kidney cancer.

This chain uses TRBV6-1 with TRBJ1-5; D ambiguous. Between the trimmed V and J ends, which lost 10 bases and 0 bases, there was a span of 13 bases. This CDR3 region has 14 residues. Germline lookup yields CDR1 MNHNS and CDR2 SASEGT. This CDR3 is CATSTGDSNQPQHF. The CDR3 DNA reads as TGTGCCACCTCTACCGGAGATAGCAATCAGCCCCAGCATTTT.

The chain combines TRBV6-6 with TRBJ2-7; 7 nucleotides agree with TRBD1. The CDR3 consists of 13 residues. The trim removed 7 bases at V and 2 bases at J, leaving 5 bases unmatched. CDR1 is MNHNY, CDR2 SVGAGI, per germline (reference sequence). The CDR3: CASIRTGTYEQYF. The CDR3 DNA sequence: TGTGCCAGCATCAGGACAGGAACCTACGAGCAGTACTTC.

The chain couples TRBV29-1 to TRBJ2-7; D is undetermined. The CDR3 totals 15 residues. V dropped 0 bases and J dropped 0 bases, with 12 bases sitting between them. Germline CDR1 and CDR2: SQVTM and ANQGSEA. Written as DNA, the CDR3 is TGCAGCGTTGAAGAAAGGGCAGTAAACTCCTACGAGCAGTACTTC. Protein: CSVEERAVNSYEQYF.

The V gene is TRBV7-9, the J gene TRBJ1-5; D gene unclear. This CDR3 is 12 amino acids long. V lost 2 bases and J 7 bases, leaving 6 bases between the germline ends. CDR1 and CDR2 from the germline V gene are SEHNR and FQNEAQ (reference sequence). The CDR3 region has the DNA TGTGCCAGCAGCTTACCTCAACAGCCCCAGCATTTT. Translating it yields CASSLPQQPQHF.

This clone was recorded once. The V call is TRBV5-8, the J call TRBJ2-1; D is undetermined. V dropped 0 bases and J dropped 7 bases, with 5 bases sitting between them. CDR1 is SGHTS, CDR2 YDEGEE, per germline. The CDR3 sequence is 12 residues long. CDR3 sequence reads: CASSLAGNEQFF. CDR3 nucleotides: TGTGCCAGCAGCTTGGCGGGTAATGAGCAGTTCTTC.

The chain uses TRBV7-7 and TRBJ2-1, with 7 bases matching TRBD1. This CDR3 spans 16 amino acids. Per germline, CDR1 SSHAT and CDR2 FNYEAQ (reference sequence). J was trimmed by 6 bases and V by 5 bases; bases with no gene match: 13. CDR3 nucleotides: TGTGCCAGCAGCCCAGCAAGGGGGCGGGTTAGCAATGAGCAGTTCTTC. Translated: CASSPARGRVSNEQFF.

This chain joins TRBV5-6 and TRBJ2-3; D remains ambiguous. The V end was cut by 1 base, the J end by 2 bases, with 8 bases between. The germline V gene has CDR1 SGHDT and CDR2 YYEEEE. The CDR3 length is 14 residues. The CDR3 region is CASSLRSITDTQYF. DNA of the CDR3: TGTGCCAGCAGCTTGAGATCTATCACAGATACGCAGTATTTT. Variable domain in full (rest from reference TRBV5-6 and TRBJ2-3): DAGVTQSPTHLIKTRGQQVTLRCSPKSGHDTVSWYQQALGQGPQFIFQYYEEEERQRGNFPDRFSGHQFPNYSSELNVNALLLGDSALYLCASSLRSITDTQYFGPGTRLTVL.

The rearrangement joins TRBV7-6 to TRBJ2-5; 9 bases are a match to TRBD2. Germline V gene sequence: CDR1 SGHVS, CDR2 FNYEAQ. V was clipped by 5 bases and J by 1 base; unmatched bases: 8. This CDR3 has 16 residues. The CDR3, as DNA: TGTGCCAGCAGCACGCGACTAGCGGCTTTCCAAGAGACCCAGTACTTC. It codes for CASSTRLAAFQETQYF.

This clone has just a few counts. This chain's CDR3 is CSVEGLAGDRSYNEQFF. The CDR3 bases are TGCAGCGTTGAAGGTCTAGCGGGAGACCGCTCCTACAATGAGCAGTTCTTC. J is TRBJ2-1 and V is TRBV29-1, with TRBD2 identical over 10 bases. This CDR3 has 17 residues. The ends lost 1 base at V and 0 bases at J; junction bases unmatched: 6. From germline, CDR1 is SQVTM and CDR2 ANQGSEA.

This sequence joins TRBV7-3 and TRBJ1-5; TRBD1 agrees at 11 bases. Germline V gives CDR1 SGHTA, CDR2 FQGTGA. After removal of 3 bases from V and 6 bases from J, the junction contained 4 bases not matched to a gene. CDR3 length: 15 amino acids. CDR3 sequence: CASSFGQGAAQPQHF. The DNA of the CDR3 is TGTGCCAGCAGCTTCGGACAGGGGGCTGCTCAGCCCCAGCATTTT.